The subject of this entry is one TCR beta chain. Its antigen is unknown. This specimen comes from a study of cytomegalovirus exposure and HLA in healthy donors. From germline, CDR1 is DFQATT and CDR2 SNEGSKA (reference sequence). J lost 7 bases, V lost 8 bases, and 5 bases had no gene match. The CDR3 extends over 11 amino acids. In the PCR, 60 Vbeta and 13 Jbeta primers were used. Assay used: immunoSEQ multiplex PCR; TCRdb lists only in-frame clones, some missing. This table holds 150,000 to 200,000 clones, about 88% found once. Study-level results: Based on reports, TCR beta sequences accurately predicted HLA-A and HLA-B alleles for most subjects. High sensitivity and specificity were reportedly achieved when the classifier diagnosed cytomegalovirus status. The study flagged fewer than 200 TCR beta chains as cytomegalovirus-associated.

The rearrangement joins TRBV20-1 to TRBJ2-7, with 10 bases aligning to TRBD1. This clonotype was obtained from a woman aged 18-29 years in good health and CMV-seronegative. Sequencing used PBMCs. This chain's CDR3 is CSTGQGGEQYF. The CDR3 region has the DNA TGCAGTACAGGACAGGGGGGTGAGCAGTACTTC.